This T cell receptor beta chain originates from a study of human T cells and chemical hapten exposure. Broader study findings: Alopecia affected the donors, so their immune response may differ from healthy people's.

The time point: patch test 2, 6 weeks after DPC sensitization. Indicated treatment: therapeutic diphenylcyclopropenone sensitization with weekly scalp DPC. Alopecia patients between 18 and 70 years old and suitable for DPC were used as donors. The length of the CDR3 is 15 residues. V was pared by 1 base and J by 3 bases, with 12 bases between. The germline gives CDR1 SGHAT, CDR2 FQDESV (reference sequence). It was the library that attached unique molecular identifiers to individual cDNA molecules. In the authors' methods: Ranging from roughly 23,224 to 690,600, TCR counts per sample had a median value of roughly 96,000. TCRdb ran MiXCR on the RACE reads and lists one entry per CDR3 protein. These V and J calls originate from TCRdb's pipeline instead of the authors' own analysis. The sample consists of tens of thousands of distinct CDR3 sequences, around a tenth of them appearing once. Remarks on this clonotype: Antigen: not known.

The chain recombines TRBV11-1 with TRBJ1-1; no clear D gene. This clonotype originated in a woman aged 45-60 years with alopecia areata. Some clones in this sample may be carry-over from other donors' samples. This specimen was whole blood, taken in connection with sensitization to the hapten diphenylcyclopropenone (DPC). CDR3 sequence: CASSLDTRGYTEAFF. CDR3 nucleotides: TGTGCCAGCAGCTTAGATACCAGAGGGTACACTGAAGCTTTCTTT.